These T cell receptor beta chains were read from a single sample in a study of CD8+ T cells in alopecia areata. Assay: immunoSEQ multiplex PCR; the TCRdb copy retains only in-frame clones and omits some. The profile shows about 180,000 clones, less than 75% of them singletons. This material consisted of CD8+ T cells sorted from blood, taken at week 0. All receptors derive from a human donor with alopecia areata. Both conserved end residues are trimmed from each CDR3. The order of the fields is V gene, J gene, CDR3 protein.

>TRBV30|TRBJ2-7
AWSGRQDYYEQY
>TRBV15|TRBJ2-5
ATSVGGLETQY
>TRBV27|TRBJ1-4
ASRERLATNEKLF
>TRBV6-1|TRBJ1-6
ASSPGSDNSPLH
>TRBV30|TRBJ1-2
AWKDRGGGGYT
>TRBV5-6|TRBJ2-3
ASSIGQGYTDTQY
>TRBV2|TRBJ1-1
ASSERGLELNTEAF
>TRBV5-1|TRBJ2-7
ASRRRDSLSYEQY
>TRBV4-1|TRBJ1-3
ASSQESPSGNTIY
>TRBV2|TRBJ2-1
ASRLGGPYNEQF
>TRBV9|TRBJ1-1
ASSVDSQGGTEAF
>TRBV5-6|TRBJ2-1
ASSLRAGSYNEQF
>TRBV29-1|TRBJ1-2
SVEGQRLTYGYT
>TRBV27|TRBJ2-3
ASSSRTGHTTDTQY
>TRBV27|TRBJ2-7
ASSTSYEQY
>TRBV15|TRBJ2-1
ATSSPSGSSYNEQF
>TRBV14|TRBJ1-2
ASSQRELGGYT
>TRBV9|TRBJ1-1
ASSVEDIMNTEAF
>TRBV6-5|TRBJ1-2
ASSYESPTGTGYT
>TRBV5-4|TRBJ1-1
ASSLRREQGPNTEAF
>TRBV30|TRBJ1-1
AWDGLNTEAF
>TRBV6-1|TRBJ2-6
ASSEWTGPSGANVLT
>TRBV2|TRBJ2-3
ASSGPETSGGISTDTQY
>TRBV7-2|TRBJ2-5
ASSARDRGFQETQY
>TRBV5-6|TRBJ2-7
ASSRGGTYEQY
>TRBV13|TRBJ1-3
ASSFPSGGNPGNTIY
>TRBV11-2|TRBJ2-3
ASSFRAGGRDTQY
>TRBV19|TRBJ1-5
ASSVGHLHSNQPQH
>TRBV27|TRBJ2-2
ASSPTMTGELF
>TRBV6-1|TRBJ2-7
ASSPLDGSYEQY
>TRBV12-5|TRBJ2-7
ASAASSYEQY
>TRBV29-1|TRBJ1-1
SVDSANTEAF
>TRBV7-6|TRBJ2-7
ASSIGETYEQY
>TRBV4-1|TRBJ1-6
ASSNRDWDNSPLH
>TRBV9|TRBJ1-1
ASSVDTNTEAF
>TRBV2|TRBJ1-2
AREGQGRVNYGYT
>TRBV5-1|TRBJ2-1
ASSLGVEQF
>TRBV29-1|TRBJ1-2
SVRTGGNGYT
>TRBV5-1|TRBJ2-3
ASRSSGQGGDTQY